The rows below give T cell receptor beta chains drawn from one sample of a study of blood T cell repertoires in COVID-19. Using immunoSEQ multiplex PCR, the repertoire was profiled, and TCRdb retains in-frame clones only, with some absent. The sample consists of roughly 250,000 clones, around 87% of them appearing once. Material for sequencing was PBMCs or T cells enriched from blood (not recorded which). These TCRs come from a woman in her thirties or forties with acute COVID-19. The CDR3 runs from the conserved cysteine through the conserved F or W. The order of the fields is D gene, clone size, J gene, V gene, CDR3 DNA, CDR3 protein. A D gene is named only where the DNA matches it firmly. The size of a clone is reported for some rows only, either as once, few or many, or as a class for expanded clones.

TRBD1 - TRBJ2-7 TRBV6-5 TGTGCCAGCAGTACCTCCGGGGGACAGGGCTACGAGCAGTACTTC CASSTSGGQGYEQYF
TRBD1 - TRBJ1-2 TRBV6-5 TGTGCCAGCAGAACGGGACAGGGGGCTTTTGGCTACACCTTC CASRTGQGAFGYTF
- - TRBJ2-3 TRBV2 TGTGCCAGCAGTGAACTTACGGCAGATACGCAGTATTTT CASSELTADTQYF
TRBD1 - TRBJ2-2 TRBV25-1 TGTGCCAGCAGTGATCCCGCGACAGGGTTTACCAGGGAGCTGTTTTTT CASSDPATGFTRELFF
- - TRBJ2-7 TRBV6-4 TGTGCCAGCCTTAATACAGGCTACGAGCAGTACTTC CASLNTGYEQYF
- - TRBJ2-1 TRBV27 TGTGCCAGCAGTTCCTCCTCGGGTAGCTCCCGGAAATTCTACAATGAGCAGTTCTTC CASSSSSGSSRKFYNEQFF
TRBD1 - TRBJ2-6 TRBV15 TGTGCCACCAGCAGGAGGGACAGAGCTGGGGCCAACGTCCTGACTTTC CATSRRDRAGANVLTF
TRBD2 many TRBJ2-5 TRBV5-4 TGTGCCAGCAGCTTGGCGGGGGGTAGGGAGACCCAGTACTTC CASSLAGGRETQYF
- once TRBJ1-4 TRBV4-1 TGCGCCAGCAGACATCCAGGGTCAACTAATGAAAAACTGTTTTTT CASRHPGSTNEKLFF
TRBD2 - TRBJ2-1 TRBV6-2/TRBV6-3 TGTGCCAGCAGCGTTAGCGGGATAATGAATGAGCAGTTCTTC CASSVSGIMNEQFF
- - TRBJ2-3 TRBV13 TGTGCCAGCAGCTCGCCGGACACGGACACAGATACGCAGTATTTT CASSSPDTDTDTQYF
- - TRBJ2-1 TRBV7-9 TGTGCCAGCAGCTCCGGTCTTAATGAGCAGTTCTTC CASSSGLNEQFF
- - TRBJ1-5 TRBV19 TGTGCCAGTAGCCCTCTAACCGGGACATATAGCAATCAGCCCCAGCATTTT CASSPLTGTYSNQPQHF
TRBD1 - TRBJ1-2 TRBV5-4 TGTGCCAGCAGCGAACGGAATACACAGGGGGCGCTTGGCTACACCTTC CASSERNTQGALGYTF
TRBD1 once TRBJ2-7 TRBV6-5 TGTGCCAGCTCTTGGGACAGGATCACCGAGCAGTACTTC CASSWDRITEQYF
- - TRBJ2-1 TRBV24-1 TGTGCCACCAGTGATTCCCCTACCAATGAGCAGTTCTTC CATSDSPTNEQFF
TRBD2 - TRBJ2-1 TRBV6-5 TGTGCCAGCAGTCCGCCGGGGGGAGGGGAGCAGTTCTTC CASSPPGGGEQFF
- - TRBJ1-2 TRBV2 TGTGCCAGCAGTGAATTTCCGGGTGGCTACACCTTC CASSEFPGGYTF
TRBD1 few TRBJ1-5 TRBV25-1 TGTGCCAGCAGTGAATCCCGACAGGGGAATCAGCCCCAGCATTTT CASSESRQGNQPQHF
TRBD1 - TRBJ1-5 TRBV20-1 TGCAGTGCTAGTAAGGGGGCGATGGATCAGCCCCAGCATTTT CSASKGAMDQPQHF
TRBD2 - TRBJ2-1 TRBV5-1 TGCGCCAGCAGCCCACTGATTAGCGGGAGTAATAATGAGCAGTTCTTC CASSPLISGSNNEQFF
- - TRBJ1-2 TRBV27 TGTGCCAGCAGTTTAGCAGGGCTTTTTGGCTACACCTTC CASSLAGLFGYTF
TRBD2 - TRBJ2-7 TRBV29-1 TGCAGCGTTGATGGGGGGGGAGAGCAGTACTTC CSVDGGGEQYF